Below are 4 T cell receptor beta chains sequenced from a single sample in a study of response to subunit inactivated influenza vaccine. One entry per CDR3 protein results from TCRdb running MiXCR on the RT-PCR reads. The table lists around 520,000 distinct CDR3 sequences, 25% of them singletons, with over 1.5% in the top ten. Specimen: CD4+ T cells sorted from PBMCs, collected 5 days after vaccination. The source of these receptors is a man between 50 and 59 years old who received an inactivated influenza vaccine.

V and J are TRBV19 and TRBJ1-2; no clear D gene. Trimming took off 3 bases at V and 4 bases at J, with 9 bases between the two ends. Germline CDR1 reads LNHDA; CDR2 reads SQIVND (reference sequence). The CDR3 runs to 13 residues. CDR3 sequence: CASSIGHGYGYTF. Written as DNA, the CDR3 is TGTGCCAGTAGTATCGGTCACGGCTATGGCTACACCTTC.

The chain carries TRBV20-1 and TRBJ2-7; D possibly corresponds to TRBD2 (5 bases). V was clipped by 0 bases and J by 4 bases, with 16 bases between them. CDR1 DFQATT and CDR2 SNEGSKA come from the germline V gene (reference sequence). The CDR3 covers 15 residues. The CDR3 is CSARDPERARYEQYF. CDR3 sequence (DNA): TGCAGTGCTAGAGACCCGGAGAGGGCACGATACGAGCAGTACTTC.

This chain joins TRBV5-1 and TRBJ2-3; D unclear. The V end was cut by 5 bases, the J end by 1 base, with 17 bases between. Germline CDR1 is SGHRS and CDR2 is YFSETQ. This CDR3 comprises 16 residues. The DNA of the CDR3 is TGCGCCAGCAGACTGGACGGAGCGCTTGGCACAGATACGCAGTATTTT. This encodes CASRLDGALGTDTQYF.

The CDR3 protein is CASRGWGQGAEQYF. CDR3 DNA: TGTGCCAGCAGAGGATGGGGACAGGGAGCCGAGCAGTACTTC. J is TRBJ2-7 and V is TRBV6-2 or TRBV6-3; 9 bases align to TRBD1. After removal of 6 bases from V and 6 bases from J, the junction contained 9 bases not matched to a gene. The CDR3 consists of 14 residues. Germline assignment: CDR1 MNHEY and CDR2 SVGEGT.